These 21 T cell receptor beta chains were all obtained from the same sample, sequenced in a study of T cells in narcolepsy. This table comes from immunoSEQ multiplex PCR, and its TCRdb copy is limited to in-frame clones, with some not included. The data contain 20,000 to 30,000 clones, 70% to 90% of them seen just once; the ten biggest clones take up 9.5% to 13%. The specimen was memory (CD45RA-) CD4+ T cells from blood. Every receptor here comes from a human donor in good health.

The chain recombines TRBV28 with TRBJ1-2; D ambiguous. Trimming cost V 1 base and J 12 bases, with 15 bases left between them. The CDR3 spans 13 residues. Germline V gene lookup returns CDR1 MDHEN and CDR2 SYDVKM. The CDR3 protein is CASSLSQRREDTF. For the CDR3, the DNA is TGTGCCAGCAGTTTATCCCAAAGGAGGGAGGACACCTTC.

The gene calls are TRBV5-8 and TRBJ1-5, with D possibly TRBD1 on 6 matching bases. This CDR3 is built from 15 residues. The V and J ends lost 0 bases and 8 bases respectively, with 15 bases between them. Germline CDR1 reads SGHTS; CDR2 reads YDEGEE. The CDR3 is CASSLAGEGVKPQHF. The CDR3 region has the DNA TGTGCCAGCAGCTTGGCGGGGGAGGGGGTGAAGCCCCAGCATTTT.

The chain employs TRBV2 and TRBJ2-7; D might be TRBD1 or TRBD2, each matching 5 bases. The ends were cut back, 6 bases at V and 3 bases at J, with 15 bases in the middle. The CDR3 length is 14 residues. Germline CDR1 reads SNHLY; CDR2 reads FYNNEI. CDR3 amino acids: CASRAPGPLYEQYF. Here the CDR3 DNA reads TGTGCCAGCAGAGCACCGGGACCGCTCTACGAGCAGTACTTC.

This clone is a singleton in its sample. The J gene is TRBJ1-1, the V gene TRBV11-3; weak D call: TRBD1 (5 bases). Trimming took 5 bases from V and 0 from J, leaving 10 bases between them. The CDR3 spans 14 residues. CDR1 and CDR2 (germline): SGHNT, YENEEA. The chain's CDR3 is CASSTPTVNTEAFF. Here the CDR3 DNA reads TGTGCCAGCAGCACCCCGACAGTGAACACTGAAGCTTTCTTT.

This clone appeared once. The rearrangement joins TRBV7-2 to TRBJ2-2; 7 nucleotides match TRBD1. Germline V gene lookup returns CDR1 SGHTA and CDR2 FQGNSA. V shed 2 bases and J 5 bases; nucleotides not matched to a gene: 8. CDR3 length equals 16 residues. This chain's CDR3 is CASSLRITQGTGELFF. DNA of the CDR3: TGTGCCAGCAGCTTAAGAATAACACAGGGGACCGGGGAGCTGTTTTTT.

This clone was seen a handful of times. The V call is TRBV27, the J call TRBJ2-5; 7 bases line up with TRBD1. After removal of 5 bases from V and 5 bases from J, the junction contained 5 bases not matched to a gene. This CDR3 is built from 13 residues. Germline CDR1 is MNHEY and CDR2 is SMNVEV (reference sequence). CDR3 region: CASSQTGAETQYF. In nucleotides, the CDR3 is TGTGCCAGCAGTCAAACAGGGGCCGAGACCCAGTACTTC.

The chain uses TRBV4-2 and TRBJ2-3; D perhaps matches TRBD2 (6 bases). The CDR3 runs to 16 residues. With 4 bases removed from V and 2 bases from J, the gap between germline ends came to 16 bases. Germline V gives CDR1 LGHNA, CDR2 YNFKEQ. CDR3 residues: CASSRQTSGSTDTQYF. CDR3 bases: TGTGCCAGCAGCCGCCAGACTAGTGGATCCACAGATACGCAGTATTTT.

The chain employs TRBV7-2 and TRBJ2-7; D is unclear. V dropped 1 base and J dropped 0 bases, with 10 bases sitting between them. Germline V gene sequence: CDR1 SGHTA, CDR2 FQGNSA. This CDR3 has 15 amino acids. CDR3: CASSLEARTSYEQYF. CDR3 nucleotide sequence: TGTGCCAGCAGCTTAGAGGCACGAACCTCCTACGAGCAGTACTTC.

The CDR3 is CASSTGAGYEQYF. As DNA, the CDR3 is TGTGCCAGTAGTACAGGGGCGGGCTACGAGCAGTACTTC. The J gene is TRBJ2-7, the V gene TRBV19; the D gene is possibly TRBD1 (6 bases). Trimming took 4 bases from V and 3 from J, leaving 10 bases between them. CDR1 is LNHDA, CDR2 SQIVND, per germline (reference sequence). The CDR3 sequence is 13 residues long. The variable domain in full, with the rest retrieved from reference TRBV19 and TRBJ2-7, is DGGITQSPKYLFRKEGQNVTLSCEQNLNHDAMYWYRQDPGQGLRLIYYSQIVNDFQKGDIAEGYSVSREKKESFPLTVTSAQKNPTAFYLCASSTGAGYEQYFGPGTRLTVT.

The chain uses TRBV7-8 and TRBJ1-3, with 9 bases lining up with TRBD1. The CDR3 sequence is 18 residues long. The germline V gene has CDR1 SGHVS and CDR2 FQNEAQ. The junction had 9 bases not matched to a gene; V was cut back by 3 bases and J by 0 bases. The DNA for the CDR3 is TGTGCCAGCAGCTTGGAAGCCGGGACAGGGAGCTCTGGAAACACCATATATTTT. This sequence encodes CASSLEAGTGSSGNTIYF.

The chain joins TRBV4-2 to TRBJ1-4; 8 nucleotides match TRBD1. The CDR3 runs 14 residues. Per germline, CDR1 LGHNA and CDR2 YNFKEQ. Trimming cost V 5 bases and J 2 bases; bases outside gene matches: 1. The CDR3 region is CASSGTGTNEKLFF. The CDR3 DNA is TGTGCCAGCAGCGGGACAGGCACTAATGAAAAACTGTTTTTT.

The CDR3 nucleotides read TGTGCCAGCAGTTACGGCGGGAGGGGGTACGAGCAGTACTTC. Translation gives CASSYGGRGYEQYF. The J gene is TRBJ2-5, the V gene TRBV6-5; 9 nucleotides align to TRBD2. TRBJ2-7 explains the end of the DNA better; the J call may be wrong. The CDR3 consists of 14 residues. CDR1 and CDR2 (germline): MNHEY, SVGAGI.

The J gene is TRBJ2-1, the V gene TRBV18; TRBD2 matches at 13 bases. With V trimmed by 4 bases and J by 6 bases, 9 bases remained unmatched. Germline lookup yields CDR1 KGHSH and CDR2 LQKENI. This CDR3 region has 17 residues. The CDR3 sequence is CASSQRTSGRLGNEQFF. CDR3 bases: TGTGCCAGCTCACAACGGACTAGCGGGAGATTAGGCAATGAGCAGTTCTTC. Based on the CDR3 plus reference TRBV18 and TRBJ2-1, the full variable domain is NAGVMQNPRHLVRRRGQEARLRCSPMKGHSHVYWYRQLPEEGLKFMVYLQKENIIDESGMPKERFSAEFPKEGPSILRIQQVVRGDSAAYFCASSQRTSGRLGNEQFFGPGTRLTVL.

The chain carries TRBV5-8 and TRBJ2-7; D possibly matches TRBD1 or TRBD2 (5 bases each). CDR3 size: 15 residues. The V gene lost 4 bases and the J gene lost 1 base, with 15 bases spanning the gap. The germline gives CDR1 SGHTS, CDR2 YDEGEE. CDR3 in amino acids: CASSRTGTISYEQYF. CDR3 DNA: TGTGCCAGCAGCAGAACCGGGACGATATCCTACGAGCAGTACTTC. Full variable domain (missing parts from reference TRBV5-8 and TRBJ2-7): EAGVTQSPTHLIKTRGQQATLRCSPISGHTSVYWYQQALGLGLQFLLWYDEGEERNRGNFPPRFSGRQFPNYSSELNVNALELEDSALYLCASSRTGTISYEQYFGPGTRLTVT.

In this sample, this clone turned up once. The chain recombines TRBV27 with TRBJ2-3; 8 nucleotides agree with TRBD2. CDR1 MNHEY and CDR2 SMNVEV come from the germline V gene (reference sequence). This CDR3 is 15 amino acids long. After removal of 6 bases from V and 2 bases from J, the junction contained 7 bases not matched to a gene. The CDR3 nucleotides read TGTGCCAGCAGGCACGGGCGGGAGGACACAGATACGCAGTATTTT. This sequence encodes CASRHGREDTDTQYF.

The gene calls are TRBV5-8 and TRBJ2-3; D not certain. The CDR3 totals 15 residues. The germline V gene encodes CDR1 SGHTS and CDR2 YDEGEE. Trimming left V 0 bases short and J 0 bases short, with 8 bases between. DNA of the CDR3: TGTGCCAGCAGCTTGGCCCGGGTTAGCACAGATACGCAGTATTTT. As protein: CASSLARVSTDTQYF.

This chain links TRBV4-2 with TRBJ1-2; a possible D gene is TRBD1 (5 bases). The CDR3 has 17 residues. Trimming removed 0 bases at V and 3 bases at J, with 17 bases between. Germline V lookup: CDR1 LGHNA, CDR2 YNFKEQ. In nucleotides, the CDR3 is TGTGCCAGCAGCCAAGATAACCGGCAGGGCGTAGACTATGGCTACACCTTC. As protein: CASSQDNRQGVDYGYTF.

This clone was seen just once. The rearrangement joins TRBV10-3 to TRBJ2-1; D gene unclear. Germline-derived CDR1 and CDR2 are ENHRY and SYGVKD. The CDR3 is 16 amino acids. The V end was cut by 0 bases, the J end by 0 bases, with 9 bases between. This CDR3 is CAISESGRSSYNEQFF. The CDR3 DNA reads TGTGCCATCAGTGAGTCAGGCCGATCCTCCTACAATGAGCAGTTCTTC.

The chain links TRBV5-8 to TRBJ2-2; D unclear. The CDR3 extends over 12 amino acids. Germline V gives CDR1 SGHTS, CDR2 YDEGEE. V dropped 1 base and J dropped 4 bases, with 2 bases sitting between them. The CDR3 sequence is CASSLPTGELFF. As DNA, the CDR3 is TGTGCCAGCAGCTTGCCCACCGGGGAGCTGTTTTTT.

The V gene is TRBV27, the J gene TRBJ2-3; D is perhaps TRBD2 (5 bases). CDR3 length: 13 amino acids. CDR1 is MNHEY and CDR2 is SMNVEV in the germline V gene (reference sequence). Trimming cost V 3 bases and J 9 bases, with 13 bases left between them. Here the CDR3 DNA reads TGTGCCAGCAGTTTTGACTCCCGAGGGACGCAGTATTTT. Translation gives CASSFDSRGTQYF.

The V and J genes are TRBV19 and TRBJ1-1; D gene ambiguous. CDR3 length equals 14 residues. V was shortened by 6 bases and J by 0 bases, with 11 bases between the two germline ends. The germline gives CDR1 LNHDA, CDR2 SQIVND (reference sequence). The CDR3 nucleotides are TGTGCCAGTAGCCAAGGGTTGATGAACACTGAAGCTTTCTTT. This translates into CASSQGLMNTEAFF.